These T cell receptor beta chains were read from a single sample in a study of identifying expanded T cells in peripheral blood. Libraries were prepared by immunoSEQ multiplex PCR; TCRdb keeps only in-frame clonotypes and omits some of them. The table shows tens of thousands of clones, with around 90% occurring only once. Sequencing used blood. These receptors were taken from a person between 18 and 75 years old in good health. The CDR3 runs from the conserved cysteine through the conserved F or W. The order of the fields is clone size, D gene, CDR3 length, V gene, J gene, CDR3 DNA, CDR3 protein. A D gene is named only where the DNA matches it firmly. Clone size is stated in some rows and not others, as once, few, many or a class when expanded.

abundance: -
d_gene: -
len: 16
v_gene: TRBV6-1
j_gene: TRBJ1-3
CDR3nt: TGTGCCAGCAGTGACAGAGTTGCCGCGGGTAGGAACACCATATATTTT
CDR3aa: CASSDRVAAGRNTIYF

abundance: few
d_gene: -
len: 10
v_gene: TRBV2
j_gene: TRBJ1-2
CDR3nt: TGTGCCAGCACCCTCTATGGCTACACCTTC
CDR3aa: CASTLYGYTF

abundance: -
d_gene: TRBD1
len: 16
v_gene: TRBV2
j_gene: TRBJ1-1
CDR3nt: TGTGCCAGCAGCTACATCGGAATCCAGGGGGCGGCTGAAGCTTTCTTT
CDR3aa: CASSYIGIQGAAEAFF

abundance: -
d_gene: -
len: 16
v_gene: TRBV5-5
j_gene: TRBJ1-2
CDR3nt: TGTGCCAGCAGCTTGGCAGTTGGTACAGGAGACTATGGCTACACCTTC
CDR3aa: CASSLAVGTGDYGYTF

abundance: -
d_gene: TRBD1
len: 16
v_gene: TRBV18
j_gene: TRBJ1-5
CDR3nt: TGTGCCAGCTCACAGAGACAGGGTGGGGGCAATCAGCCCCAGCATTTT
CDR3aa: CASSQRQGGGNQPQHF

abundance: few
d_gene: TRBD2
len: 16
v_gene: TRBV6-1
j_gene: TRBJ2-7
CDR3nt: TGTGCCAGCAGTGGACTAGCGGCAACCGTTGTCTACGAGCAGTACTTC
CDR3aa: CASSGLAATVVYEQYF

abundance: -
d_gene: TRBD1
len: 11
v_gene: TRBV2
j_gene: TRBJ1-1
CDR3nt: TGTGCCAGCAGTTTGGACAGGGAAGCTTTCTTT
CDR3aa: CASSLDREAFF

abundance: -
d_gene: TRBD1
len: 16
v_gene: TRBV27
j_gene: TRBJ1-2
CDR3nt: TGTGCCAGCAGTTTAGTGGGGACAGGACTCCACTATGGCTACACCTTC
CDR3aa: CASSLVGTGLHYGYTF

abundance: once
d_gene: -
len: 12
v_gene: TRBV25-1
j_gene: TRBJ2-1
CDR3nt: TGTGCCAGCAGTCTCCGGGTGAATGAGCAGTTCTTC
CDR3aa: CASSLRVNEQFF

abundance: -
d_gene: -
len: 15
v_gene: TRBV18
j_gene: TRBJ1-4
CDR3nt: TGTGCCAGCTCAACCGGGATGCTGCTTAATGAAAAACTGTTTTTT
CDR3aa: CASSTGMLLNEKLFF

abundance: -
d_gene: -
len: 17
v_gene: TRBV5-4
j_gene: TRBJ1-2
CDR3nt: TGTGCCAGCAGCTTCTACCAAGGGAGTCGGGGCTCTTATGGCTACACCTTC
CDR3aa: CASSFYQGSRGSYGYTF

abundance: once
d_gene: TRBD2
len: 16
v_gene: TRBV6-1
j_gene: TRBJ2-1
CDR3nt: TGTGCCAGCAGTGATTTAGCGGGGGGCTCCTACAATGAGCAGTTCTTC
CDR3aa: CASSDLAGGSYNEQFF

abundance: -
d_gene: -
len: 14
v_gene: TRBV5-1
j_gene: TRBJ2-7
CDR3nt: TGCGCCAGCAGCTTGAACGGTGGACCCGGCGAGCAGTACTTC
CDR3aa: CASSLNGGPGEQYF

abundance: -
d_gene: TRBD2
len: 17
v_gene: TRBV19
j_gene: TRBJ2-1
CDR3nt: TGTGCCAGTAGTATAGATCTGGGCGGGGGGGCGGAAAATGAGCAGTTCTTC
CDR3aa: CASSIDLGGGAENEQFF

abundance: -
d_gene: TRBD2
len: 18
v_gene: TRBV15
j_gene: TRBJ2-1
CDR3nt: TGTGCCACCAGCAGACAACTCCCGGGACTAGCGGGGTACAATGAGCAGTTCTTC
CDR3aa: CATSRQLPGLAGYNEQFF

abundance: -
d_gene: -
len: 15
v_gene: TRBV7-9
j_gene: TRBJ2-5
CDR3nt: TGTGCCAGCAACACGGGTACGGAGGGCCAAGAGACCCAGTACTTC
CDR3aa: CASNTGTEGQETQYF

abundance: -
d_gene: -
len: 11
v_gene: TRBV29-1
j_gene: TRBJ2-4
CDR3nt: TGCAGCGTTGGAAGGGGAAACATTCAGTACTTC
CDR3aa: CSVGRGNIQYF

abundance: -
d_gene: -
len: 15
v_gene: TRBV5-6
j_gene: TRBJ1-1
CDR3nt: TGTGCCAGCAGCCCGGGTCGGTCCGGGGGCACTGAAGCTTTCTTT
CDR3aa: CASSPGRSGGTEAFF

abundance: -
d_gene: -
len: 14
v_gene: TRBV9
j_gene: TRBJ2-7
CDR3nt: TGTGCCAGCAGCGTAGTTGGGGGGAAGGACGAGCAGTACTTC
CDR3aa: CASSVVGGKDEQYF

abundance: -
d_gene: -
len: 14
v_gene: TRBV6-5
j_gene: TRBJ2-2
CDR3nt: TGTGCCAGCAGTTCAAGCGGGAACACCGGGGAGCTGTTTTTT
CDR3aa: CASSSSGNTGELFF

abundance: -
d_gene: TRBD1
len: 13
v_gene: TRBV10-3
j_gene: TRBJ2-5
CDR3nt: TGTGCCATCAGGACGGGACAGGAAGAGACCCAGTACTTC
CDR3aa: CAIRTGQEETQYF

abundance: once
d_gene: -
len: 14
v_gene: TRBV4-1
j_gene: TRBJ1-2
CDR3nt: TGCGCCAGCAGCCAGTTGGTAGGGGCTGATGGCTACACCTTC
CDR3aa: CASSQLVGADGYTF

abundance: -
d_gene: -
len: 12
v_gene: TRBV7-2
j_gene: TRBJ1-4
CDR3nt: TGTGCCAGCAGCTTAGAGAATGAAAAACTGTTTTTT
CDR3aa: CASSLENEKLFF